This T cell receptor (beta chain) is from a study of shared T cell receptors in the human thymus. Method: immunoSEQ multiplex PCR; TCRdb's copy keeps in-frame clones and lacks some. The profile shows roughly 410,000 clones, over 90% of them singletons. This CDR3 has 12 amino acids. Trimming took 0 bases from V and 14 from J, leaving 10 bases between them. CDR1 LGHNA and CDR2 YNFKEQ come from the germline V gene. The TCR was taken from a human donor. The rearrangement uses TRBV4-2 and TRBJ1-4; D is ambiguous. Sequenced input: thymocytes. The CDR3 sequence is CASSQDRTRLFF. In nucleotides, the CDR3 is TGTGCCAGCAGCCAAGATCGCACAAGGCTGTTTTTT.